These 14 T cell receptor beta chains were sequenced from one sample in a study of cytomegalovirus exposure and HLA in healthy donors. Primers for the PCR totalled 60 Vbeta and 13 Jbeta. Only in-frame clones appear in the TCRdb table, and some are missing; sequencing was by immunoSEQ multiplex PCR. The sample has around 140,000 clones, over 60% seen once. The sample was PBMCs. These receptors were collected from a female donor in good health and CMV-seronegative.

The chain links TRBV5-1 to TRBJ2-3; D is unresolved. Trimming shortened V by 0 bases and J by 2 bases, and 13 bases separated the two germline ends. Germline V CDR1 and CDR2: SGHRS, YFSETQ. This CDR3 comprises 16 residues. The CDR3 is CASSLAGTDLTDTQYF. CDR3 sequence (DNA): TGCGCCAGCAGCTTGGCCGGCACAGACCTCACAGATACGCAGTATTTT. Supplemented by reference TRBV5-1 and TRBJ2-3, the full variable domain reads KAGVTQTPRYLIKTRGQQVTLSCSPISGHRSVSWYQQTPGQGLQFLFEYFSETQRNKGNFPGRFSGRQFSNSRSEMNVSTLELGDSALYLCASSLAGTDLTDTQYFGPGTRLTVL.

This clone was observed a single time. The chain is built from TRBV5-1 and TRBJ2-2; 9 bases align to TRBD1. From germline, CDR1 is SGHRS and CDR2 YFSETQ. With 1 base clipped from V and 0 bases from J, the junction kept 13 bases outside the gene matches. This CDR3 has 20 amino acids. Here the CDR3 reads CASSLKEQGANRANTGELFF. The CDR3 nucleotides are TGCGCCAGCAGCTTGAAAGAACAGGGGGCAAACCGTGCGAACACCGGGGAGCTGTTTTTT.

This clone was seen just once. V gene TRBV7-2 combines with J gene TRBJ2-3; 10 bases agree with TRBD2. The CDR3 spans 15 residues. Losses at the gene ends were 4 bases for V and 6 bases for J; bases not matched to a gene: 7. Germline CDR1 reads SGHTA; CDR2 reads FQGNSA. CDR3 protein: CASSWTSGTMDTQYF. The CDR3 nucleotides are TGTGCCAGCAGCTGGACTAGCGGCACTATGGATACGCAGTATTTT.

The chain employs TRBV5-4 and TRBJ2-5, with 14 bases lining up with TRBD2. V trimming: 4 bases; J trimming: 3 bases; junction bases outside the gene matches: 5. The CDR3 is 16 amino acids. Germline loops: CDR1 SGHNT, CDR2 YYREEE (reference sequence). The CDR3 coding sequence is TGTGCCAGCAGCCGGGGACTAGCGGGAGTGGAAGAGACCCAGTACTTC. Protein sequence: CASSRGLAGVEETQYF.

V is TRBV9 and J is TRBJ1-6, with 8 bases fitting TRBD1. With 3 bases clipped from V and 5 bases from J, the junction kept 1 base outside the gene matches. The CDR3 spans 14 residues. Germline V gives CDR1 SGDLS, CDR2 YYNGEE. CDR3 in amino acids: CASSGTGNNSPLHF. In DNA form, the CDR3 reads TGTGCCAGCAGCGGGACAGGGAATAATTCACCCCTCCACTTT.

The chain joins TRBV5-1 to TRBJ2-7; 9 bases are a match to TRBD1. CDR3 size: 15 residues. Germline CDR1 and CDR2: SGHRS and YFSETQ. V shed 4 bases, J shed 3 bases, and the junction held 8 bases outside the gene matches. The CDR3 DNA reads TGCGCCAGCAGCCGGGACAGGGTACGAGGCTACGAGCAGTACTTC. Amino acid sequence: CASSRDRVRGYEQYF.

This rearrangement joins TRBV19 to TRBJ1-2; 7 bases fit TRBD1. The J segment lost 4 bases and the V segment lost 4 bases, leaving 9 bases of the junction unmatched. The CDR3 contains 15 residues. Germline CDR1 reads LNHDA; CDR2 reads SQIVND (reference sequence). In DNA form, the CDR3 reads TGTGCCAGTAGTACCCGGGACAGTGCTTCCTATGGCTACACCTTC. This sequence encodes CASSTRDSASYGYTF.

V gene TRBV7-9 combines with J gene TRBJ2-7, with a possible D match to TRBD1 (6 bases). Germline CDR1 is SEHNR and CDR2 is FQNEAQ (reference sequence). This CDR3 is 12 amino acids long. The V and J ends lost 5 bases and 4 bases respectively, with 9 bases between them. CDR3 in amino acids: CASSPTGYEQYF. The DNA of the CDR3 is TGTGCCAGCAGCCCGACAGGATACGAGCAGTACTTC.

This chain links TRBV6-6 with TRBJ1-2; TRBD1 aligns across 8 bases. The CDR3 has 13 residues. The germline V gene has CDR1 MNHNY and CDR2 SVGAGI (reference sequence). The V gene end was trimmed by 5 bases and the J gene end by 5 bases; junction bases not matched to a gene: 4. DNA for the CDR3: TGTGCCAGCAGTCGCCGGACAGGGTATGGCTACACCTTC. It translates to CASSRRTGYGYTF.

The chain has TRBV10-3 and TRBJ2-5; 9 bases agree with TRBD1. The tail of the sequence fits TRBJ2-7 better, so the J call may be wrong. This CDR3 region has 14 residues. Germline loops: CDR1 ENHRY, CDR2 SYGVKD. The DNA for the CDR3 is TGTGCCATCAGTGACAGGGACAGGGTTTACGAGCAGTACTTC. Protein sequence: CAISDRDRVYEQYF.

The V gene is TRBV7-8, the J gene TRBJ1-5; D is unclear. The CDR3 contains 15 residues. CDR1 is SGHVS, CDR2 FQNEAQ, per germline. Between the trimmed V and J ends, which lost 3 bases and 0 bases, there was a span of 9 bases. The CDR3 spells CASSFNSLSNQPQHF. The DNA of the CDR3 is TGTGCCAGCAGCTTTAACAGCCTTAGCAATCAGCCCCAGCATTTT.

The chain has TRBV7-2 and TRBJ2-6, with 7 bases lining up with TRBD1. The CDR3 has 17 residues. V was pared by 1 base and J by 3 bases, with 6 bases of the junction left unmatched. Germline CDR1 reads SGHTA; CDR2 reads FQGNSA. In nucleotides, the CDR3 is TGTGCCAGCAGCTTAGAGGGGGCGCGGCTTGGGGCCAACGTCCTGACTTTC. Its translation is CASSLEGARLGANVLTF.

This clone came up a few times. The gene calls are TRBV28 and TRBJ1-5; weak D call: TRBD1 (6 bases). The V gene's germline CDR1 is MDHEN and CDR2 SYDVKM. This CDR3 is 14 amino acids long. The V end lost 5 bases, the J end lost 4 bases, and 12 bases lay between the germline ends. As DNA, the CDR3 is TGTGCCAGCAGTACCCCGGACAGTAATCAGCCCCAGCATTTT. Protein product: CASSTPDSNQPQHF.

V usage is TRBV11-2 and J usage is TRBJ2-1; D ambiguous. Germline V CDR1 and CDR2: SGHAT, FQNNGV. This CDR3 spans 14 amino acids. Deletions cut 2 bases from V and 4 bases from J, with 9 bases between. CDR3 sequence: CASSLLRTYNEQFF. CDR3 in DNA: TGTGCCAGCAGCTTACTTCGAACTTACAATGAGCAGTTCTTC.